Below are 13 T cell receptor beta chains sequenced from a single sample in a study of memory CD4+ T cells and cytomegalovirus serostatus. Single viable CD3+CD4+CD8-CD45RO+ cells were sorted as the memory CD4+ T cells. The protocol was immunoSEQ multiplex PCR, while the TCRdb copy is restricted to in-frame clones and leaves out a portion. This table holds 46,000 or so clones, just under 80% found once. The sample consisted of memory CD4+ T cells from blood. These receptors were collected from an adult in good health and CMV-seronegative.

The genes are TRBV28 and TRBJ2-4; a weak D match, TRBD2 (6 bases). Germline CDR1 is MDHEN and CDR2 is SYDVKM. Trimming shortened V by 5 bases and J by 0 bases, and 17 bases separated the two germline ends. The CDR3 is 17 residues long. The CDR3 sequence: CASSAHTAGLAKNIQYF. In DNA form, the CDR3 reads TGTGCCAGCAGTGCCCACACAGCGGGTTTAGCCAAAAACATTCAGTACTTC.

This chain connects TRBV5-5 to TRBJ2-5, with 7 bases fitting TRBD1. V gave up 4 bases and J gave up 5 bases; unmatched junction bases: 14. CDR3 size: 16 residues. Per the germline V gene, CDR1 is SGHKS and CDR2 is YYEKEE (reference sequence). The CDR3 bases are TGTGCCAGCAGCCAGGGGGTGGGCCTGGCTGTGGAGACCCAGTACTTC. This sequence encodes CASSQGVGLAVETQYF.

The chain has TRBV28 and TRBJ1-1; a possible D gene is TRBD1 (6 bases). CDR1 is MDHEN, CDR2 SYDVKM, per germline. The V end lost 2 bases, the J end lost 6 bases, and 10 bases lay between the germline ends. The length of the CDR3 is 13 residues. DNA for the CDR3: TGTGCCAGCAGTTTAATCAGGGGCCCTGAAGCTTTCTTT. It is translated as CASSLIRGPEAFF.

This clone showed up just once. In DNA form, the CDR3 reads TGTGCCAGCAGTCTCCCAAAACAGCAAAACATTCAGTACTTC. This codes for CASSLPKQQNIQYF. This sequence joins TRBV27 and TRBJ2-4; D remains ambiguous. V was cut by 5 bases and J by 5 bases, with 13 bases left in between. Germline values: CDR1 MNHEY, CDR2 SMNVEV (reference sequence). This CDR3 is 14 amino acids long.

This sequence joins TRBV6-4 and TRBJ2-1, with TRBD1 matching 11 bases. Germline V gives CDR1 MRHNA, CDR2 SNTAGT. The CDR3 is 14 residues long. V gave up 0 bases and J gave up 12 bases; unmatched junction bases: 4. CDR3 in amino acids: CASSDSSGTGGQFF. The DNA for the CDR3 is TGTGCCAGCAGTGACTCGTCCGGGACAGGGGGGCAGTTCTTC.

The rearrangement uses TRBV6-1 and TRBJ2-5, with 9 bases lining up with TRBD2. CDR3 size: 14 residues. CDR1 is MNHNS, CDR2 SASEGT, per germline. V dropped 8 bases and J dropped 5; count of bases not matched to a gene: 9. The CDR3 coding sequence is TGTGCCAGCCGAGCGGGGGGAGGGTTGGAGACCCAGTACTTC. It is translated as CASRAGGGLETQYF.

This clone was seen more than once but under ten times. The chain employs TRBV11-2 and TRBJ2-7, with D perhaps matching TRBD1 or TRBD2 (5 bases each). The CDR3 has 15 residues. Germline CDR1 and CDR2: SGHAT and FQNNGV. V was trimmed by 5 bases and J by 3 bases, leaving 17 bases between them. In DNA, the CDR3 is TGTGCCAGCAGCGCCCCCGGGACCGTCGACTACGAGCAGTACTTC. It codes for CASSAPGTVDYEQYF.

Only a few counts were recorded for this clone. The chain couples TRBV6-5 to TRBJ1-6, with a possible D match to TRBD1 (5 bases). The CDR3 runs 15 residues. Trimming removed 6 bases from V and 6 bases from J, with 15 bases in between. The V gene's germline CDR1 is MNHEY and CDR2 SVGAGI. CDR3 sequence (DNA): TGTGCCAGCAGCAGTTCAGGGAGGGCTAATTCACCCCTCCACTTT. It is translated as CASSSSGRANSPLHF.

This clone was seen more than once but under ten times. The genes are TRBV5-1 and TRBJ1-5, with D perhaps TRBD1 (5 bases). Trimming removed 2 bases at V and 1 base at J, with 10 bases between. The CDR3 consists of 15 residues. Germline lookup yields CDR1 SGHRS and CDR2 YFSETQ. The CDR3 loop is CASSLNAGSNQPQHF. The CDR3 region has the DNA TGCGCCAGCAGCTTAAACGCAGGGAGCAATCAGCCCCAGCATTTT. Supplemented by reference TRBV5-1 and TRBJ1-5, the full variable domain reads KAGVTQTPRYLIKTRGQQVTLSCSPISGHRSVSWYQQTPGQGLQFLFEYFSETQRNKGNFPGRFSGRQFSNSRSEMNVSTLELGDSALYLCASSLNAGSNQPQHFGDGTRLSIL.

This rearrangement joins TRBV12-5 to TRBJ2-2, with 7 bases that match TRBD2. This CDR3 region has 14 residues. Germline loops: CDR1 LGHNT, CDR2 FRNRAP. Trimming removed 5 bases from V and 11 bases from J; junction bases left unmatched: 11. CDR3 bases: TGTGCTAGTGGTATTAGACCCGGGACTACTGAGCTGTTTTTT. It is translated as CASGIRPGTTELFF. The full variable domain, completed using reference TRBV12-5 and TRBJ2-2, is DARVTQTPRHKVTEMGQEVTMRCQPILGHNTVFWYRQTMMQGLELLAYFRNRAPLDDSGMPKDRFSAEMPDATLATLKIQPSEPRDSAVYFCASGIRPGTTELFFGEGSRLTVL.

CDR3 DNA sequence: TGTGCCAGCAGCTTAGGAGTTTCCGGGGAGCTGTTTTTT. It yields the protein CASSLGVSGELFF. The V gene is TRBV7-2, the J gene TRBJ2-2; D is unresolved. The V and J ends lost 1 base and 6 bases respectively, with 6 bases between them. CDR3 size: 13 residues. Germline CDR1 reads SGHTA; CDR2 reads FQGNSA.

V is TRBV6-5 and J is TRBJ1-1; no reliable D call. The CDR3 sequence is 14 residues long. The V gene lost 6 bases and the J gene lost 0 bases, with 11 bases spanning the gap. Germline lookup yields CDR1 MNHEY and CDR2 SVGAGI. The CDR3 region is CASRKGTMNTEAFF. CDR3 sequence (DNA): TGTGCCAGCAGGAAGGGTACCATGAACACTGAAGCTTTCTTT.

This chain uses TRBV5-4 with TRBJ1-5, with TRBD1 matching 7 bases. Germline-derived CDR1 and CDR2 are SGHNT and YYREEE (reference sequence). The CDR3 runs 13 residues. The trim removed 3 bases at V and 5 bases at J, leaving 2 bases unmatched. The CDR3 protein is CASSSGGDQPQHF. DNA of the CDR3: TGTGCCAGCAGCTCAGGGGGGGATCAGCCCCAGCATTTT.